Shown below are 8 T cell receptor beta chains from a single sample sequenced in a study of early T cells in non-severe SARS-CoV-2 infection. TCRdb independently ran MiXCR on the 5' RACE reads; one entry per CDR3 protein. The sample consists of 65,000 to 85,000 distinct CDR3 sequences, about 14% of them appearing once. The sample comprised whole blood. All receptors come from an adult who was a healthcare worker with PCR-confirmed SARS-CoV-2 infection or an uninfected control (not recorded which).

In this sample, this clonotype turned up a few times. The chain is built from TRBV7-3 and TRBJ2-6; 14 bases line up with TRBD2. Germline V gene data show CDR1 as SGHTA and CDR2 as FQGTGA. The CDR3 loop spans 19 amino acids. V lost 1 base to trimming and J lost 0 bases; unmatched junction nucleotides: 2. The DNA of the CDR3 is TGTGCCAGCAGCTTAAGACTAGCGGGAGGGCCCTCTGGGGCCAACGTCCTGACTTTC. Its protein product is CASSLRLAGGPSGANVLTF.

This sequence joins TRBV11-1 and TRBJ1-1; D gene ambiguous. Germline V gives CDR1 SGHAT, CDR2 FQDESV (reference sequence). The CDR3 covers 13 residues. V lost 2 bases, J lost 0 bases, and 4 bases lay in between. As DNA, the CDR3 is TGTGCCAGCAGCTTATACTTGAACACTGAAGCTTTCTTT. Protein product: CASSLYLNTEAFF.

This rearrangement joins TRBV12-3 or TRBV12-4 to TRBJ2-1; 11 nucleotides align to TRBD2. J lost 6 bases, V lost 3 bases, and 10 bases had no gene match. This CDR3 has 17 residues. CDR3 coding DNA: TGTGCCAGCAGTTTGACCTCCGGGCTAGCGGGAGGCAATGAGCAGTTCTTC. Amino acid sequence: CASSLTSGLAGGNEQFF.

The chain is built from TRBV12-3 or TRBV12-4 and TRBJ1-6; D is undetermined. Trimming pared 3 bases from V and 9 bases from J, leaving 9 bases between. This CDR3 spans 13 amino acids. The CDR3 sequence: CASSFGRSSPLHF. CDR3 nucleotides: TGTGCCAGCAGTTTCGGCCGGAGTTCACCCCTCCACTTT.

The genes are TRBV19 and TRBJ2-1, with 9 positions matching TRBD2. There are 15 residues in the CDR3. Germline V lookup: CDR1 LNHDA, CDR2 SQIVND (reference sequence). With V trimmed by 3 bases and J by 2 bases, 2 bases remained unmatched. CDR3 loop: CASSMLAGTYNEQFF. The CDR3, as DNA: TGTGCCAGTAGTATGCTAGCGGGGACCTACAATGAGCAGTTCTTC.

As DNA, the CDR3 is TGTGCCAGCAATCCCTTCCCCGGCTCTGGGGCCAACGTCCTGACTTTC. Translation: CASNPFPGSGANVLTF. V is TRBV27 and J is TRBJ2-6; D is unresolved. CDR1 and CDR2 (germline): MNHEY, SMNVEV (reference sequence). Trimming shortened V by 7 bases and J by 0 bases, and 13 bases separated the two germline ends. The CDR3 extends over 16 amino acids.

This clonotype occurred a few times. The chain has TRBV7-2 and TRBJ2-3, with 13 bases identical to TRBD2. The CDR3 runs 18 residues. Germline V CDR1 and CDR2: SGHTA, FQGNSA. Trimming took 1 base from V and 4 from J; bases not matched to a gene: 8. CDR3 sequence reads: CASSLGLGLAGVADTQYF. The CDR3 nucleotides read TGTGCCAGCAGCTTAGGATTAGGACTAGCGGGAGTAGCAGATACGCAGTATTTT.

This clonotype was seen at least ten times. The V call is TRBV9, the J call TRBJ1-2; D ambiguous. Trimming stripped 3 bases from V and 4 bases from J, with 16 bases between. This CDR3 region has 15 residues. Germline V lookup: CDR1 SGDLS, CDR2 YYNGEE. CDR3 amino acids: CASSALHGTLYGYTF. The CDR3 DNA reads TGTGCCAGCAGCGCCCTACACGGAACTCTCTATGGCTACACCTTC.